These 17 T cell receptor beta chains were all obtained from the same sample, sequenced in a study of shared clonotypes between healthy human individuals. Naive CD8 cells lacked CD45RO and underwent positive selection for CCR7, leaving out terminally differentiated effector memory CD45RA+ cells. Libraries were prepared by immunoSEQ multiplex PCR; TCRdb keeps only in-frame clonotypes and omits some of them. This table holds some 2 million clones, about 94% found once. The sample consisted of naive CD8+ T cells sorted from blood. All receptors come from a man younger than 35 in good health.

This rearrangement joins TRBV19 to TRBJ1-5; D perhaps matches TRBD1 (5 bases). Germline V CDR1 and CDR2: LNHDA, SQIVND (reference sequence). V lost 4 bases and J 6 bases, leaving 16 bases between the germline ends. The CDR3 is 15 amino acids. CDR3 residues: CASSSLRDRSQPQHF. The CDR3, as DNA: TGTGCCAGTAGTAGCCTCAGGGATAGGAGTCAGCCCCAGCATTTT. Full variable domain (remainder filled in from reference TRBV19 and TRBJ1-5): DGGITQSPKYLFRKEGQNVTLSCEQNLNHDAMYWYRQDPGQGLRLIYYSQIVNDFQKGDIAEGYSVSREKKESFPLTVTSAQKNPTAFYLCASSSLRDRSQPQHFGDGTRLSIL.

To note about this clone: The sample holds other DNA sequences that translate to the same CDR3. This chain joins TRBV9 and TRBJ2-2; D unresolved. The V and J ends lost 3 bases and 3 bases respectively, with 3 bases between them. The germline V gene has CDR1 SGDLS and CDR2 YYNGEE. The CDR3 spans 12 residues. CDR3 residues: CASSADTGELFF. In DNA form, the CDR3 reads TGTGCCAGCAGCGCCGACACCGGGGAGCTGTTTTTT.

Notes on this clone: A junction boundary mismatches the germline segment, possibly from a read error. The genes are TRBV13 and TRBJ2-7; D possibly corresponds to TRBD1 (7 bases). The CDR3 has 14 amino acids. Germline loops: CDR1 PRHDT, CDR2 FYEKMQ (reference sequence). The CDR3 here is CASRLGGGGDEQYF. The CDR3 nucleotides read TGTGCCAGCAGATTAGGAGGGGGCGGCGACGAGCAGTACTTC.

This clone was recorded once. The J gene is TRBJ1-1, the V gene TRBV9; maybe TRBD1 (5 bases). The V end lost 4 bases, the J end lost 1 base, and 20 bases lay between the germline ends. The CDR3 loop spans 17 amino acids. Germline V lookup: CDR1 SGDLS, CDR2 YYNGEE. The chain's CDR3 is CASSSGTGAGWNTEAFF. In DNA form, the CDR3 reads TGTGCCAGCAGCTCAGGCACCGGGGCTGGGTGGAACACTGAAGCTTTCTTT.

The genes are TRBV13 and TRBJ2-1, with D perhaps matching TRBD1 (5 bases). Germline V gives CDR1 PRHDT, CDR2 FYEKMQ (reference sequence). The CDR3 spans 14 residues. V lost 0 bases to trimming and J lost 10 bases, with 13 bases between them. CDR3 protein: CASSLGQGLREQFF. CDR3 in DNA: TGTGCCAGCAGCTTAGGGCAGGGATTGAGAGAGCAGTTCTTC.

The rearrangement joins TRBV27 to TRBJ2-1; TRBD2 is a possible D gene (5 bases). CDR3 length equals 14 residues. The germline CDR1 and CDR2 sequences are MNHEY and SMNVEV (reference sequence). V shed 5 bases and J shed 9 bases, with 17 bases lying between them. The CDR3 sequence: CASSPNEGSGEQFF. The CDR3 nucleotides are TGTGCCAGCAGTCCTAACGAGGGATCCGGTGAGCAGTTCTTC.

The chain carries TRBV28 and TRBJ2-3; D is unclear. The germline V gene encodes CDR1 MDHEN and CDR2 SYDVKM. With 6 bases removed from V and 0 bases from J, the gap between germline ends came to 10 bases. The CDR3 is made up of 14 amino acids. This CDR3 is CASRGSSSTDTQYF. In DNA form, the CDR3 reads TGTGCCAGCAGGGGTAGCTCGAGCACAGATACGCAGTATTTT.

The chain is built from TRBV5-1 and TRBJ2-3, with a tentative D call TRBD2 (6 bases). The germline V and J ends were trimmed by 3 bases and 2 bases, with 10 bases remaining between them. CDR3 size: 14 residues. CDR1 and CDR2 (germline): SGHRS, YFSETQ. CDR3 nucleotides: TGCGCCAGCAGCTCCCCGGGACTCACAGATACGCAGTATTTT. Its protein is CASSSPGLTDTQYF.

The CDR3 is CASSHLLAGQETQYF. The DNA for the CDR3 is TGCGCCAGCAGCCACCTCCTAGCGGGACAAGAGACCCAGTACTTC. The J gene is TRBJ2-5, the V gene TRBV4-3, with TRBD2 identical over 9 bases. J was trimmed by 2 bases and V by 3 bases; bases with no gene match: 4. CDR1 and CDR2 (germline): LGHNA, YSLEER. The CDR3 totals 15 residues.

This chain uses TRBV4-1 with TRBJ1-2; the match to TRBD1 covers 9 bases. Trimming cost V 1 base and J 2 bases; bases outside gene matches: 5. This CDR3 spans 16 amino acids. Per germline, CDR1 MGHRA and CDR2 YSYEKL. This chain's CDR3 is CASSQVVGTGNYGYTF. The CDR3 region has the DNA TGCGCCAGCAGCCAAGTCGTCGGGACAGGGAACTATGGCTACACCTTC.

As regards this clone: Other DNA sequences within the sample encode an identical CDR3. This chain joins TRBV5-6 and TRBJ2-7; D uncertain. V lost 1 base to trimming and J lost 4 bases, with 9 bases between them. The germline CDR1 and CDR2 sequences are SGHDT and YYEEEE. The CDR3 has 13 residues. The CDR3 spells CASSLLDSYEQYF. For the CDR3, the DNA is TGTGCCAGCAGCTTGTTAGACTCATACGAGCAGTACTTC.

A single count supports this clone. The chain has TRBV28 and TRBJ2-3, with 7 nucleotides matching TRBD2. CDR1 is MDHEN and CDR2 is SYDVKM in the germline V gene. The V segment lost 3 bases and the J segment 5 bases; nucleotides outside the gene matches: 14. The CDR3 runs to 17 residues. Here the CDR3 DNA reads TGTGCCAGCAGTTTGTCGGGGTTAAGCGGGGAGGGAGATACGCAGTATTTT. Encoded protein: CASSLSGLSGEGDTQYF.

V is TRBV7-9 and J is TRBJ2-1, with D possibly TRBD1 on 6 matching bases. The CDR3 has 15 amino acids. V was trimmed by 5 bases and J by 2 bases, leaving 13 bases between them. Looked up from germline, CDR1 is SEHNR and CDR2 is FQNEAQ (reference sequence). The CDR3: CASSGQTGTYNEQFF. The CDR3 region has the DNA TGTGCCAGCAGCGGGCAGACAGGAACCTACAATGAGCAGTTCTTC.

CDR3 bases: TGTGCCAGCAGCTTAGAGAGGGACAGCACAGATACGCAGTATTTT. Translating gives CASSLERDSTDTQYF. The chain combines TRBV11-2 with TRBJ2-3; D may match TRBD1 or TRBD2 (5 bases each). The CDR3 has 15 residues. Per germline, CDR1 SGHAT and CDR2 FQNNGV. Trimming took off 0 bases at V and 0 bases at J, with 7 bases between the two ends.

CDR3 coding DNA: TGTGCCAGCAGCTTAGCCAGCGGGGGGTTAGATGAGCAGTTCTTC. It translates to CASSLASGGLDEQFF. This chain uses TRBV7-9 with TRBJ2-1; 9 positions match TRBD2. This CDR3 region has 15 residues. Germline lookup yields CDR1 SEHNR and CDR2 FQNEAQ (reference sequence). Trimming removed 0 bases from V and 8 bases from J; junction bases left unmatched: 5.

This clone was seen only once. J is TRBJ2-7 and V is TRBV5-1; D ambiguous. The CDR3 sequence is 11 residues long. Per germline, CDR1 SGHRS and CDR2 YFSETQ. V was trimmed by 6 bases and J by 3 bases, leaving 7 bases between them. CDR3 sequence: CASTEGYEQYF. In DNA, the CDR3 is TGCGCCAGCACGGAAGGCTACGAGCAGTACTTC.

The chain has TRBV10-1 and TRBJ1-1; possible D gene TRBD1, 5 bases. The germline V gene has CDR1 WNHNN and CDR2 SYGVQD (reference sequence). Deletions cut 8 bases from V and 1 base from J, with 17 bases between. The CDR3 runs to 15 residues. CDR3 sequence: CASGQNYRPNTEAFF. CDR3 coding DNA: TGCGCCAGCGGCCAAAACTACAGGCCGAACACTGAAGCTTTCTTT.